Below, 21 T cell receptor beta chains from the same sample are listed, as sequenced in a study of T cells in Graves' hyperthyroidism and ophthalmopathy. Amplified regions were TCR beta CDR3 sequences from RNA transcripts. The study used the HTBI primer set for a first-round RT-PCR of the TCR CDR3. TCRdb called the multiplex PCR reads again in MiXCR, with one record for every CDR3 protein. The table has 500,000 to 750,000 distinct CDR3 sequences, approximately 15% seen once. The source material was blood. Source of these receptors: a woman under 30 with Graves' ophthalmopathy.

This clonotype occurred many times. This rearrangement joins TRBV24-1 to TRBJ1-1; 7 positions match TRBD1. Trimming removed 7 bases from V and 1 base from J; junction bases left unmatched: 5. Per germline, CDR1 KGHDR and CDR2 SFDVKD. This CDR3 comprises 14 residues. The CDR3 nucleotides are TGTGCCACCAGGGGGGACAGCAAGAACACTGAAGCTTTCTTT. Translated, it gives CATRGDSKNTEAFF.

This clonotype was observed many times. CDR3 sequence reads: CASTRVGNTEAFF. The CDR3 region has the DNA TGTGCCAGCACCAGGGTGGGGAACACTGAAGCTTTCTTT. V and J are TRBV9 and TRBJ1-1, with a possible D match to TRBD1 (5 bases). Per the germline V gene, CDR1 is SGDLS and CDR2 is YYNGEE. This CDR3 is 13 amino acids long. The V end was cut by 6 bases, the J end by 1 base, with 10 bases between.

This clonotype was seen once. The chain carries TRBV6-2 or TRBV6-3 and TRBJ1-2; D might be TRBD1 (5 bases). This CDR3 is built from 13 residues. Trimming left V 8 bases short and J 4 bases short, with 14 bases between. Looked up from germline, CDR1 is MNHEY and CDR2 is SVGEGT. CDR3 loop: CASPGWAPYGYTF. CDR3 DNA: TGTGCCAGCCCAGGGTGGGCTCCCTATGGCTACACCTTC.

The chain is built from TRBV9 and TRBJ2-3, with 9 bases matching TRBD1. The ends lost 0 bases at V and 5 bases at J; junction bases unmatched: 7. Germline-derived CDR1 and CDR2 are SGDLS and YYNGEE. The CDR3 spans 16 residues. Here the CDR3 DNA reads TGTGCCAGCAGCGTAGGATCCAACAGGGGGCAAGATACGCAGTATTTT. Amino acids: CASSVGSNRGQDTQYF.

The chain is built from TRBV6-2 or TRBV6-3 and TRBJ2-7; D is possibly TRBD1 (6 bases). Germline CDR1 and CDR2: MNHEY and SVGEGT. Trimming left V 2 bases short and J 0 bases short, with 11 bases between. CDR3 length: 15 amino acids. The CDR3 nucleotides are TGTGCCAGCAGTTACACGGGACACCACTCCTACGAGCAGTACTTC. Protein product: CASSYTGHHSYEQYF.

This clonotype was detected many times. The CDR3 region is CASRVAWTTGELFF. The CDR3, as DNA: TGTGCCAGCCGAGTCGCCTGGACAACCGGGGAGCTGTTTTTT. The chain is built from TRBV6-1 and TRBJ2-2, with D possibly matching TRBD1 (5 bases). Germline-derived CDR1 and CDR2 are MNHNS and SASEGT. V was trimmed by 8 bases and J by 5 bases, leaving 15 bases between them. There are 14 residues in the CDR3.

Many counts were recorded for this clonotype. V usage is TRBV29-1 and J usage is TRBJ1-2; D is unclear. This CDR3 has 13 amino acids. Trimming left V 7 bases short and J 8 bases short, with 20 bases between. In germline, CDR1 is SQVTM, CDR2 ANQGSEA. CDR3 bases: TGCAGCGCTCTAAGGGAGGGAATGGAGGGCTACACCTTC. Translating gives CSALREGMEGYTF.

About this clonotype itself: Given a much more abundant clone one base away, this may be a read error. The V call is TRBV28, the J call TRBJ2-7; D is ambiguous. The V and J ends lost 8 bases and 7 bases respectively, with 15 bases between them. CDR1 is MDHEN and CDR2 is SYDVKM in the germline V gene. The CDR3 runs to 12 residues. CDR3 sequence reads: CASGPQTLEQYF. The DNA of the CDR3 is TGTGCCAGCGGTCCCCAAACCCTAGAGCAGTACTTC.

This clonotype was observed a few times. In DNA, the CDR3 is TGCAGTGCTAGGGCAGGGCCAAATTCACCCCTCCACTTT. It yields the protein CSARAGPNSPLHF. The chain has TRBV20-1 and TRBJ1-6; perhaps TRBD1 as D (5 bases). CDR3 length: 13 residues. Germline assignment: CDR1 DFQATT and CDR2 SNEGSKA (reference sequence). V was shortened by 3 bases and J by 7 bases, with 10 bases between the two germline ends.

In this sample, this clonotype turned up many times. The chain couples TRBV27 to TRBJ2-3, with D maybe TRBD1 (6 bases). Trimming cost V 1 base and J 0 bases, with 17 bases left between them. The germline V gene encodes CDR1 MNHEY and CDR2 SMNVEV (reference sequence). This CDR3 has 18 amino acids. The chain's CDR3 is CASSLWALGQTSTDTQYF. The CDR3 DNA follows: TGTGCCAGCAGTTTATGGGCGTTAGGACAGACTAGCACAGATACGCAGTATTTT.

The rearrangement links TRBV2 to TRBJ2-3; 10 bases align to TRBD2. The CDR3 extends over 21 amino acids. CDR1 SNHLY and CDR2 FYNNEI come from the germline V gene. V lost 3 bases and J lost 0; bases outside the gene matches: 18. The CDR3 is CASSEPLAGVPGAPSTDTQYF. The CDR3 DNA reads as TGTGCCAGCAGTGAGCCTCTAGCGGGGGTCCCGGGAGCGCCCAGCACAGATACGCAGTATTTT.

In this sample, this clonotype turned up many times. The rearrangement links TRBV7-9 to TRBJ1-5; no firm D call. Looked up from germline, CDR1 is SEHNR and CDR2 is FQNEAQ (reference sequence). Trimming cost V 0 bases and J 5 bases, with 11 bases left between them. The CDR3 is made up of 15 amino acids. CDR3 in amino acids: CASSLAFGSYQPQHF. The CDR3 DNA reads as TGTGCCAGCAGCTTAGCGTTCGGCTCCTATCAGCCCCAGCATTTT.

This clonotype was seen repeatedly, ten times or more. This chain connects TRBV19 to TRBJ1-1; D remains unclear. Per the germline V gene, CDR1 is LNHDA and CDR2 is SQIVND (reference sequence). The CDR3 is 13 residues long. V lost 8 bases and J lost 2, with 12 bases in between. The chain's CDR3 is CASGMRSNTEAFF. CDR3 nucleotides: TGTGCCAGTGGGATGCGTAGTAACACTGAAGCTTTCTTT.

The sample holds many counts of this clonotype. The chain recombines TRBV10-3 with TRBJ2-3; tentative D call: TRBD2 (6 bases). Germline assignment: CDR1 ENHRY and CDR2 SYGVKD. The CDR3 totals 15 residues. V was shortened by 8 bases and J by 0 bases, with 15 bases between the two germline ends. The CDR3 DNA sequence: TGTGCCATCGGGGGACTGGCGGCAAGCACAGATACGCAGTATTTT. Translated: CAIGGLAASTDTQYF.

The table lists this clonotype with many counts. This chain connects TRBV20-1 to TRBJ1-2; the D gene is possibly TRBD1 (5 bases). The germline V gene has CDR1 DFQATT and CDR2 SNEGSKA (reference sequence). The CDR3 is 13 amino acids. V lost 4 bases and J 0 bases, leaving 9 bases between the germline ends. CDR3 sequence: CSATEQANYGYTF. CDR3 nucleotides: TGCAGTGCTACTGAACAGGCTAACTATGGCTACACCTTC.

This clonotype was recorded at least ten times. V and J are TRBV27 and TRBJ2-1; D gene uncertain. Germline assignment: CDR1 MNHEY and CDR2 SMNVEV (reference sequence). The V end was cut by 8 bases, the J end by 4 bases, with 9 bases between. CDR3 length equals 12 residues. DNA of the CDR3: TGTGCCAGCTTCGGTGCGTACAATGAGCAGTTCTTC. Its protein is CASFGAYNEQFF.

This clonotype was counted many times. This chain links TRBV28 with TRBJ2-1, with TRBD2 matching over 8 bases. Germline trimming cut 8 bases from V and 4 bases from J; bases unmatched to any gene: 16. The CDR3 sequence is 17 residues long. CDR1 is MDHEN and CDR2 is SYDVKM in the germline V gene. The CDR3 loop is CASFAQGGREAYNEQFF. In DNA, the CDR3 is TGTGCCAGCTTTGCTCAAGGTGGGCGGGAGGCATACAATGAGCAGTTCTTC.

This clonotype was counted at least ten times. This chain links TRBV20-1 with TRBJ2-7; 9 bases agree with TRBD1. V gave up 5 bases and J gave up 4 bases; unmatched junction bases: 9. In germline, CDR1 is DFQATT, CDR2 SNEGSKA (reference sequence). This CDR3 has 14 residues. CDR3 DNA: TGCAGTGCTTTGCCCGGGACAGGGCAATACGAGCAGTACTTC. It is translated as CSALPGTGQYEQYF.

The chain has TRBV27 and TRBJ2-5; D is uncertain. CDR3 size: 14 residues. The V gene lost 7 bases and the J gene lost 0 bases, with 12 bases spanning the gap. In germline, CDR1 is MNHEY, CDR2 SMNVEV (reference sequence). The CDR3 here is CASTPDVNQETQYF. CDR3 nucleotide sequence: TGTGCCAGCACACCGGACGTTAACCAAGAGACCCAGTACTTC.

The count of this clonotype is one. A read error is possible here, since a much larger clone lies one base away. The chain joins TRBV6-5 to TRBJ1-2; D not certain. V dropped 5 bases and J dropped 6 bases, with 13 bases sitting between them. Germline lookup yields CDR1 MNHEY and CDR2 SVGAGI. The CDR3 sequence is 13 residues long. The CDR3 is CASSQTDPDGYTF. CDR3 DNA sequence: TGTGCCAGCAGTCAGACGGACCCGGATGGCTACACCTTC.

Only a few counts were recorded for this clonotype. This chain links TRBV4-1 with TRBJ2-2; 10 bases are shared with TRBD2. Germline values: CDR1 MGHRA, CDR2 YSYEKL. This CDR3 is built from 18 residues. J lost 5 bases, V lost 1 base, and 10 bases had no gene match. CDR3 region: CASSQGRLGLADTGELFF. CDR3 nucleotides: TGCGCCAGCAGCCAAGGGAGGCTCGGACTAGCGGATACCGGGGAGCTGTTTTTT.